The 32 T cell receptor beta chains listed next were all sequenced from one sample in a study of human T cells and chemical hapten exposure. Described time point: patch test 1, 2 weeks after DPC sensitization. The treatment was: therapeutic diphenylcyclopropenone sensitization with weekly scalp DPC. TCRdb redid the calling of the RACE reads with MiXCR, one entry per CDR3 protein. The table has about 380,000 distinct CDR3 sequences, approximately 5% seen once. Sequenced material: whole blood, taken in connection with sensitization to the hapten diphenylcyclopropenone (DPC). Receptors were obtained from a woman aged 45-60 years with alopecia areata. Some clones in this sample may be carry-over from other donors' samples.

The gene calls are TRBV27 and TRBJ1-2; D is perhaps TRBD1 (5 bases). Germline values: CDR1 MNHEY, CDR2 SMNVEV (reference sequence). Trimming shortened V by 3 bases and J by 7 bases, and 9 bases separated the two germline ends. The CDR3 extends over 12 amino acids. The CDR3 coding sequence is TGTGCCAGCAGTTTTGGGGGTACTGGCTACACCTTC. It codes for CASSFGGTGYTF.

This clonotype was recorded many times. CDR3 nucleotides: TGTGCCAGCGGTGGGACAGGGTACACCGGGGAGCTGTTTTTT. This encodes CASGGTGYTGELFF. The chain uses TRBV7-9 and TRBJ2-2, with TRBD1 identical over 9 bases. Trimming took 8 bases from V and 3 from J; bases not matched to a gene: 4. Germline assignment: CDR1 SEHNR and CDR2 FQNEAQ (reference sequence). There are 14 residues in the CDR3.

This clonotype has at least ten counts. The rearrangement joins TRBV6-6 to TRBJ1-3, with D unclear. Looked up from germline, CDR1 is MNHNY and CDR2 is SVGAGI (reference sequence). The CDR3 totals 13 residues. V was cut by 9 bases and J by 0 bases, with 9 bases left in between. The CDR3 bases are TGTGCCAGAACGGCCGCCTCTGGAAACACCATATATTTT. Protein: CARTAASGNTIYF.

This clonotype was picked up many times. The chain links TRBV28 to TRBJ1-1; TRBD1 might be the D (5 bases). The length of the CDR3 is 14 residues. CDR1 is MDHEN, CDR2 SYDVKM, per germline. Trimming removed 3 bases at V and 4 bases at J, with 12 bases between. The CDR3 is CASSFQDGGTEAFF. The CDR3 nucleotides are TGTGCCAGCAGTTTTCAGGACGGGGGCACTGAAGCTTTCTTT.

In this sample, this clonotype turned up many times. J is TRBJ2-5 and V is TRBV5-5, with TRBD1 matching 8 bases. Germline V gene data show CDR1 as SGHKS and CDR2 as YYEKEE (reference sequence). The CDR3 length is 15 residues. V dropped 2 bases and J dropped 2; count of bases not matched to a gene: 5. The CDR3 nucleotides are TGTGCCAGCAGCTTTGGACAGGGTTTTCAAGAGACCCAGTACTTC. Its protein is CASSFGQGFQETQYF.

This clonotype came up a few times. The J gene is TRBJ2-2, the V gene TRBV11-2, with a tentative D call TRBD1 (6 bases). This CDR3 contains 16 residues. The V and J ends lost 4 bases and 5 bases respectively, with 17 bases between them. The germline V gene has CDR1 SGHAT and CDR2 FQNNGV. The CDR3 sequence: CASSSAGTRKTGELFF. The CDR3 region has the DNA TGTGCCAGCAGCTCGGCCGGGACACGGAAGACCGGGGAGCTGTTTTTT. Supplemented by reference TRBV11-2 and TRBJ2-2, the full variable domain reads EAGVAQSPRYKIIEKRQSVAFWCNPISGHATLYWYQQILGQGPKLLIQFQNNGVVDDSQLPKDRFSAERLKGVDSTLKIQPAKLEDSAVYLCASSSAGTRKTGELFFGEGSRLTVL.

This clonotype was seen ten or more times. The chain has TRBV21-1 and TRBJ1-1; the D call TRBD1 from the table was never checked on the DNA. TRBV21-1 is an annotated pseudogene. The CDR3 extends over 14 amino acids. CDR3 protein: CASSKAGGPTEAFF. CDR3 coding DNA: TGTGCCAGCAGCAAAGCCGGGGGCCCCACTGAAGCTTTCTTT.

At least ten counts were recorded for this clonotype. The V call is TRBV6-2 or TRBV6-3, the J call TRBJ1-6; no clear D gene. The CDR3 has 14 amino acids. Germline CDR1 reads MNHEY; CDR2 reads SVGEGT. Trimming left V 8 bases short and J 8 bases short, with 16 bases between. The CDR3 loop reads CASLLDPTDSPLHF. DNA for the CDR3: TGTGCCAGCCTGCTTGATCCGACCGATTCACCCCTCCACTTT.

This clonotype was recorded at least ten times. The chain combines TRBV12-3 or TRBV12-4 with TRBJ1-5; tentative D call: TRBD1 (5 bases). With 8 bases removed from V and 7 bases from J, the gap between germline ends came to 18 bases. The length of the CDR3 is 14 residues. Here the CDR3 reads CASGDLGTRQPQHF. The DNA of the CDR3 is TGTGCCAGCGGTGATTTGGGGACCAGGCAGCCCCAGCATTTT.

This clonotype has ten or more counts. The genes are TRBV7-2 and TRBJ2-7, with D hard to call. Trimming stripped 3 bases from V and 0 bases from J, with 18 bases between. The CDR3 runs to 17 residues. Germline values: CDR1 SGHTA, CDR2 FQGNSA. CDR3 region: CASSLFFGYQSSYEQYF. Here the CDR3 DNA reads TGTGCCAGCAGCTTGTTTTTTGGGTATCAAAGCTCCTACGAGCAGTACTTC.

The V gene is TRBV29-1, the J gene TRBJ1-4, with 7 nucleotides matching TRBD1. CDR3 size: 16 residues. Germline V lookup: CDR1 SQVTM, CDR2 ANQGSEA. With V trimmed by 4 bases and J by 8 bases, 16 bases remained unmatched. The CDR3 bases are TGCAGCGTTGTCTCCCAGGGGGTGATCGGCGGGGAAAAACTGTTTTTT. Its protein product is CSVVSQGVIGGEKLFF.

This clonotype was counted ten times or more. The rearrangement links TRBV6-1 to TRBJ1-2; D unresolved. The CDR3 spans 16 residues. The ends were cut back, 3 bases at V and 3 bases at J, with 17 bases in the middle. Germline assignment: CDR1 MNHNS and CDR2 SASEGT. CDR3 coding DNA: TGTGCCAGCAGTGACAGTAGCCTATGGGGTTACTATGGCTACACCTTC. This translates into CASSDSSLWGYYGYTF.

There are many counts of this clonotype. The DNA of the CDR3 is TGTGCCAGCAGGGGGGACGGGACACCTTACGAGCAGTACTTC. Amino acid sequence: CASRGDGTPYEQYF. The V call is TRBV2, the J call TRBJ2-7; a weak D match, TRBD1 (6 bases). The CDR3 runs to 14 residues. V lost 6 bases, J lost 4 bases, and 16 bases lay in between. Per the germline V gene, CDR1 is SNHLY and CDR2 is FYNNEI.

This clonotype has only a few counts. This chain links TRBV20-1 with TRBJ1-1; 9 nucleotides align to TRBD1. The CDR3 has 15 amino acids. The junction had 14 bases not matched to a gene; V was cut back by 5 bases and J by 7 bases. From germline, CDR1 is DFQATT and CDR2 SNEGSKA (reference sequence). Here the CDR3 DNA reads TGCAGTGCTTTCGACTGGGACAGGGCGGGCAGTGAAGCTTTCTTT. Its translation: CSAFDWDRAGSEAFF.

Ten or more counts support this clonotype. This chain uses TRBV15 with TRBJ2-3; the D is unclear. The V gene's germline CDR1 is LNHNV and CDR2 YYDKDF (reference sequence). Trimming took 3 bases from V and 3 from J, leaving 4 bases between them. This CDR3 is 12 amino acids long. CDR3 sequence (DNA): TGTGCCACCAGCAGGGATACAGATACGCAGTATTTT. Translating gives CATSRDTDTQYF.

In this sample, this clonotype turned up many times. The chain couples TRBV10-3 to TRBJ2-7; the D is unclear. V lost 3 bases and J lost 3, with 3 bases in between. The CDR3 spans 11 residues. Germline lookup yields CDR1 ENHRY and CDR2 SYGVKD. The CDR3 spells CAISEGYEQYF. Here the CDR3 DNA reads TGTGCCATCAGTGAAGGCTACGAGCAGTACTTC.

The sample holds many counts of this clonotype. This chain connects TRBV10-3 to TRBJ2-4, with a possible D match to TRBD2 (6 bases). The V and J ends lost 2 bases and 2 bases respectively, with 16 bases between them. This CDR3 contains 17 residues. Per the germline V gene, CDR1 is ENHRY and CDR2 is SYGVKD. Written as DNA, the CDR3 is TGTGCCATCAGTGAGGGTTTCGGCGGGGAGACCAAAAACATTCAGTACTTC. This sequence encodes CAISEGFGGETKNIQYF.

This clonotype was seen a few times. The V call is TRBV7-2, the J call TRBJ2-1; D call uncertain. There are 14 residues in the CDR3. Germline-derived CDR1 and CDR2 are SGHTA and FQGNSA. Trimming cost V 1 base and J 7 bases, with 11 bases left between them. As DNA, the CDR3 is TGTGCCAGCAGCTTAGTCGAGGCGGCGAATGAGCAGTTCTTC. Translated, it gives CASSLVEAANEQFF.

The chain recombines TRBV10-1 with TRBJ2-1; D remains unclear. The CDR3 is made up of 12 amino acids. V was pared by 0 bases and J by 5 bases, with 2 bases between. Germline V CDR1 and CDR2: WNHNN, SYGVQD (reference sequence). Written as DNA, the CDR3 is TGCGCCAGCAGTGAGTCTAACAATGAGCAGTTCTTC. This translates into CASSESNNEQFF.

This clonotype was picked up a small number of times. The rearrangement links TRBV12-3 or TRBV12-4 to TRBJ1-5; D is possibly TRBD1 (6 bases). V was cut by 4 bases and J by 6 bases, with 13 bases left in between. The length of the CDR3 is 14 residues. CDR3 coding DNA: TGTGCCAGCAGTTCACAGGGATTTAGTCAGCCCCAGCATTTT. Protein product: CASSSQGFSQPQHF.

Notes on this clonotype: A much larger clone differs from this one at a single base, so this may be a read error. CDR3 residues: CASSTAVNTEAFF. The CDR3 DNA sequence: TGTGCCAGCAGTACTGCGGTCAACACTGAAGCTTTCTTT. The rearrangement joins TRBV12-3 or TRBV12-4 to TRBJ1-1; no reliable D call. The germline V and J ends were trimmed by 5 bases and 2 bases, with 9 bases remaining between them. The CDR3 covers 13 residues.

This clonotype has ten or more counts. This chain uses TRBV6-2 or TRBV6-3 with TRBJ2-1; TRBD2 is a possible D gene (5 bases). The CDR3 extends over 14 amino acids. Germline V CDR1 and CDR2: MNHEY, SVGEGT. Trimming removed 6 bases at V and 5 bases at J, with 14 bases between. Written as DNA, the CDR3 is TGTGCCAGCAGCTCAACCGGGAAAAACAATGAGCAGTTCTTC. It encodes CASSSTGKNNEQFF.

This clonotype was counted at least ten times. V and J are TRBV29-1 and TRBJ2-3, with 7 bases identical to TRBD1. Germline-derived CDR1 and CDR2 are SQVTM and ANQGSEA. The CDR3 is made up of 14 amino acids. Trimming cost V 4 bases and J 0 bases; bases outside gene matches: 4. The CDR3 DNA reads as TGCAGCGTTGGTGACAGGGTGAGCACAGATACGCAGTATTTT. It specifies CSVGDRVSTDTQYF.

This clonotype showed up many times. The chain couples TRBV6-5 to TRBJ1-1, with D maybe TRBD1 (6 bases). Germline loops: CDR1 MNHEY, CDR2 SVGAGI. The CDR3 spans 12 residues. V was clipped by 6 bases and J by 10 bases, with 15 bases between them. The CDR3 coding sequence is TGTGCCAGCAGACCCCTAGGGGGTCTAGCTTTCTTT. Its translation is CASRPLGGLAFF.

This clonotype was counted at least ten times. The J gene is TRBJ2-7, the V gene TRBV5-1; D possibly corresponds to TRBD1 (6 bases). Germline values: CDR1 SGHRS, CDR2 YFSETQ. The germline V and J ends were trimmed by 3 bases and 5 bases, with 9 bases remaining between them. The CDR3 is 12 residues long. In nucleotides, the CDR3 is TGCGCCAGCAGCTCCACAGGGAACGAGCAGTACTTC. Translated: CASSSTGNEQYF. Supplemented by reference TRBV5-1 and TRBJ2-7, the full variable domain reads KAGVTQTPRYLIKTRGQQVTLSCSPISGHRSVSWYQQTPGQGLQFLFEYFSETQRNKGNFPGRFSGRQFSNSRSEMNVSTLELGDSALYLCASSSTGNEQYFGPGTRLTVT.

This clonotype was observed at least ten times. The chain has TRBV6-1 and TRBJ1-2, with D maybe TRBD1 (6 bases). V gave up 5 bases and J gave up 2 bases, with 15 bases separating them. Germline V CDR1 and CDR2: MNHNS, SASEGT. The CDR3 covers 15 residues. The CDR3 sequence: CASSPQLTGNYGYTF. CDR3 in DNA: TGTGCCAGCAGTCCTCAATTGACAGGCAACTATGGCTACACCTTC.

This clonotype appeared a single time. CDR3 residues: CASSRWDTEAFF. In DNA form, the CDR3 reads TGTGCCAGCAGCAGATGGGACACTGAAGCTTTCTTT. The chain has TRBV7-8 and TRBJ1-1; D not resolved. V was pared by 5 bases and J by 3 bases, with 7 bases between. The CDR3 has 12 amino acids. Germline CDR1 SGHVS, CDR2 FQNEAQ.

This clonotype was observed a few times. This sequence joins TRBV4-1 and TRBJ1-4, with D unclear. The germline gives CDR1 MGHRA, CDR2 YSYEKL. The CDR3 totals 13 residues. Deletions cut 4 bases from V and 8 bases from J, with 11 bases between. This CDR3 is CASSLLPREKLFF. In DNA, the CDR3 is TGCGCCAGCAGCCTCCTCCCAAGAGAAAAACTGTTTTTT.

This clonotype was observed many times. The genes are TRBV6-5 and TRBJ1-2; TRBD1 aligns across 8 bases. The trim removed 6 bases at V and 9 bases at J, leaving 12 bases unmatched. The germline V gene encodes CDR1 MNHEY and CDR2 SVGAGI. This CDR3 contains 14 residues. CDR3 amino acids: CASSGGTGDSSYTF. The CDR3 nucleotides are TGTGCCAGCAGCGGCGGGACAGGAGATTCGAGCTACACCTTC.

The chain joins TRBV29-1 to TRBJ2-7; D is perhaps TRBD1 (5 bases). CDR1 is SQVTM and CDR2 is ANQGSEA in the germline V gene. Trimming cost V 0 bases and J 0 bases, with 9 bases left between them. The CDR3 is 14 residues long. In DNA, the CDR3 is TGCAGCGTTGAAGACACAGGAGCCTCCTACGAGCAGTACTTC. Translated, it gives CSVEDTGASYEQYF.

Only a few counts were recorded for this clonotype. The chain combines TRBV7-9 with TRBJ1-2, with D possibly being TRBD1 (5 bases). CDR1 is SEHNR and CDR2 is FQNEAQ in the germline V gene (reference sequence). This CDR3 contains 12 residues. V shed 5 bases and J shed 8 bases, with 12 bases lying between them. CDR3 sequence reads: CASSPTDRGYTF. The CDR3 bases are TGTGCCAGCAGCCCGACAGATCGCGGCTACACCTTC.

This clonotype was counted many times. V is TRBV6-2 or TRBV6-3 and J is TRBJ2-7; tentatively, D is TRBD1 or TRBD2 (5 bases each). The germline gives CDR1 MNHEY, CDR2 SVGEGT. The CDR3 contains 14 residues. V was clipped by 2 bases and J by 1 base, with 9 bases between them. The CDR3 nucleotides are TGTGCCAGCAGTTACGGGGGACCTTCCTACGAGCAGTACTTC. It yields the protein CASSYGGPSYEQYF.